What follows are 17 T cell receptor beta chains derived from one specimen sequenced in a study of OX40 agonist ivuxolimab in advanced cancers. The table came from immunoSEQ multiplex PCR; TCRdb's copy has only in-frame clones and leaves some out. The sample has about 89,000 clones, just over 90% seen once. Here the sequenced sample was CD4+ or CD8+ T cells sorted from blood, taken in a trial of the OX40 agonist ivuxolimab. The source of these receptors is an adult with an advanced solid tumor such as melanoma, head and neck, liver or kidney cancer.

V gene TRBV4-3 combines with J gene TRBJ2-3, with D unclear. Looked up from germline, CDR1 is LGHNA and CDR2 is YSLEER. V gave up 2 bases and J gave up 4 bases, with 22 bases separating them. The CDR3 covers 18 residues. CDR3 sequence reads: CASSQQVVRPSHPDTQYF. In DNA, the CDR3 is TGCGCCAGCAGCCAACAAGTGGTGCGGCCTAGTCATCCAGATACGCAGTATTTT.

This rearrangement joins TRBV28 to TRBJ1-4, with 7 bases aligning to TRBD1. The germline V gene encodes CDR1 MDHEN and CDR2 SYDVKM. This CDR3 contains 14 residues. With 6 bases clipped from V and 7 bases from J, the junction kept 8 bases outside the gene matches. The CDR3 reads CASSSGGLVEKLFF. Written as DNA, the CDR3 is TGTGCCAGCAGCTCAGGGGGATTGGTTGAAAAACTGTTTTTT.

This chain links TRBV10-3 with TRBJ1-2; D is ambiguous. Trimming took off 10 bases at V and 6 bases at J, with 18 bases between the two ends. There are 13 residues in the CDR3. Germline CDR1 reads ENHRY; CDR2 reads SYGVKD. Here the CDR3 reads CATGVGASDGYTF. Written as DNA, the CDR3 is TGTGCCACCGGAGTTGGCGCGTCAGATGGCTACACCTTC.

The chain combines TRBV7-8 with TRBJ1-1, with 8 bases lining up with TRBD1. CDR3 length equals 14 residues. Germline CDR1 SGHVS, CDR2 FQNEAQ. V trimming: 4 bases; J trimming: 0 bases; junction bases outside the gene matches: 1. CDR3 sequence: CASSWDRMNTEAFF. Written as DNA, the CDR3 is TGTGCCAGCAGCTGGGACAGGATGAACACTGAAGCTTTCTTT. The full variable domain, rest sourced from reference TRBV7-8 and TRBJ1-1, is GAGVSQSPRYKVAKRGQDVALRCDPISGHVSLFWYQQALGQGPEFLTYFQNEAQLDKSGLPSDRFFAERPEGSVSTLKIQRTQQEDSAVYLCASSWDRMNTEAFFGQGTRLTVV.

The chain joins TRBV2 to TRBJ1-2; D may be TRBD1 (5 bases). This CDR3 contains 13 residues. With 6 bases removed from V and 4 bases from J, the gap between germline ends came to 12 bases. Germline CDR1 reads SNHLY; CDR2 reads FYNNEI. The chain's CDR3 is CASRSQGIYGYTF. The CDR3 DNA reads as TGTGCCAGCAGGTCCCAGGGAATCTATGGCTACACCTTC.

The chain links TRBV6-1 to TRBJ1-1; the D is unclear. Germline loops: CDR1 MNHNS, CDR2 SASEGT. Trimming removed 0 bases at V and 1 base at J, with 9 bases between. CDR3 length: 15 residues. This chain's CDR3 is CASSEASAANTEAFF. CDR3 in DNA: TGTGCCAGCAGTGAAGCGAGCGCAGCGAACACTGAAGCTTTCTTT.

This rearrangement joins TRBV30 to TRBJ2-5; TRBD1 matches 9 bases. Looked up from germline, CDR1 is GTSNPN and CDR2 is SVGIG (reference sequence). After removal of 4 bases from V and 4 bases from J, the junction contained 4 bases not matched to a gene. The CDR3 covers 13 residues. Here the CDR3 reads CAWTLDRGETQYF. CDR3 sequence (DNA): TGTGCCTGGACCCTGGACAGGGGAGAGACCCAGTACTTC.

CDR3 DNA: TGCGCCAGCAGCCCAAACCGACAGGGACCGACTAATGAAAAACTGTTTTTT. Its protein is CASSPNRQGPTNEKLFF. The chain carries TRBV4-3 and TRBJ1-4; 7 bases line up with TRBD1. The CDR3 is 17 amino acids. Trimming took 4 bases from V and 2 from J; bases not matched to a gene: 10. Germline V gives CDR1 LGHNA, CDR2 YSLEER.

The chain recombines TRBV5-1 with TRBJ1-4, with D possibly being TRBD1 (5 bases). Germline values: CDR1 SGHRS, CDR2 YFSETQ. V lost 1 base and J lost 3, with 13 bases in between. The CDR3 has 16 residues. The CDR3 DNA is TGCGCCAGCAGCTTGTTACCAACGGGGGCTAATGAAAAACTGTTTTTT. This sequence encodes CASSLLPTGANEKLFF.

This rearrangement joins TRBV19 to TRBJ2-5; D is uncertain. Germline loops: CDR1 LNHDA, CDR2 SQIVND (reference sequence). The CDR3 sequence is 15 residues long. Trimming took 1 base from V and 9 from J, leaving 18 bases between them. In DNA form, the CDR3 reads TGTGCCAGTAGTATAGGGCCGTTTGGGGTAGGGTCCCAGTACTTC. It translates to CASSIGPFGVGSQYF. The full variable domain, with the rest looked up from reference TRBV19 and TRBJ2-5, is DGGITQSPKYLFRKEGQNVTLSCEQNLNHDAMYWYRQDPGQGLRLIYYSQIVNDFQKGDIAEGYSVSREKKESFPLTVTSAQKNPTAFYLCASSIGPFGVGSQYFGPGTRLLVL.

The sample holds one count of this clone. The chain joins TRBV11-1 to TRBJ2-7; D tentatively fits TRBD1 or TRBD2 (5 bases each). From germline, CDR1 is SGHAT and CDR2 FQDESV (reference sequence). The ends were cut back, 1 base at V and 4 bases at J, with 14 bases in the middle. This CDR3 has 15 amino acids. The chain's CDR3 is CASSLGGSSLYEQYF. DNA for the CDR3: TGTGCCAGCAGCTTAGGGGGGAGCTCCCTTTACGAGCAGTACTTC. Complete variable domain (other parts from reference TRBV11-1 and TRBJ2-7): EAEVAQSPRYKITEKSQAVAFWCDPISGHATLYWYRQILGQGPELLVQFQDESVVDDSQLPKDRFSAERLKGVDSTLKIQPAELGDSAMYLCASSLGGSSLYEQYFGPGTRLTVT.

This chain joins TRBV5-1 and TRBJ1-1, with D unclear. V was shortened by 4 bases and J by 1 base, with 8 bases between the two germline ends. The germline CDR1 and CDR2 sequences are SGHRS and YFSETQ. CDR3 size: 13 residues. The CDR3 DNA reads as TGCGCCAGCAGCGGGCAGCGGAACACTGAAGCTTTCTTT. This translates into CASSGQRNTEAFF.

The chain employs TRBV27 and TRBJ2-1, with 8 nucleotides matching TRBD2. The CDR3 runs 16 residues. CDR1 is MNHEY, CDR2 SMNVEV, per germline (reference sequence). V lost 7 bases and J lost 0; bases outside the gene matches: 8. CDR3 sequence reads: CASTRPGGGSYNEQFF. For the CDR3, the DNA is TGTGCCAGCACTCGCCCGGGGGGGGGCTCCTACAATGAGCAGTTCTTC.

The chain couples TRBV11-2 to TRBJ2-5, with 12 bases identical to TRBD2. V shed 5 bases and J 2 bases; nucleotides not matched to a gene: 9. This CDR3 spans 17 amino acids. Looked up from germline, CDR1 is SGHAT and CDR2 is FQNNGV. Written as DNA, the CDR3 is TGTGCCAGCAGCACCAACCCGCTAGCGGGAGGGCAAGAGACCCAGTACTTC. It codes for CASSTNPLAGGQETQYF. Full variable domain (remainder filled in from reference TRBV11-2 and TRBJ2-5): EAGVAQSPRYKIIEKRQSVAFWCNPISGHATLYWYQQILGQGPKLLIQFQNNGVVDDSQLPKDRFSAERLKGVDSTLKIQPAKLEDSAVYLCASSTNPLAGGQETQYFGPGTRLLVL.

J is TRBJ2-7 and V is TRBV4-2, with D unclear. The CDR3 has 15 residues. Germline CDR1 and CDR2: LGHNA and YNFKEQ. V lost 2 bases, J lost 2 bases, and 13 bases lay in between. The CDR3 loop reads CASSQPPGGAYEQYF. Here the CDR3 DNA reads TGTGCCAGCAGCCAACCCCCCGGCGGTGCCTACGAGCAGTACTTC.

This clone appeared once. The J gene is TRBJ1-1, the V gene TRBV6-4, with D maybe TRBD1 (5 bases). The CDR3 sequence is 14 residues long. Germline V gives CDR1 MRHNA, CDR2 SNTAGT. The V gene lost 9 bases and the J gene lost 0 bases, with 14 bases spanning the gap. CDR3 DNA: TGTGCCAGGCCGACCCCGGGGCTGAACACTGAAGCTTTCTTT. Translating gives CARPTPGLNTEAFF.

This chain connects TRBV5-4 to TRBJ2-1; TRBD2 matches 13 bases. The length of the CDR3 is 15 residues. Germline V lookup: CDR1 SGHNT, CDR2 YYREEE (reference sequence). After removal of 4 bases from V and 9 bases from J, the junction contained 7 bases not matched to a gene. CDR3 loop: CASSTRTSGSVEQFF. In DNA form, the CDR3 reads TGTGCCAGCAGCACACGGACTAGCGGGAGTGTTGAGCAGTTCTTC.